One sample yielded the 28 T cell receptor beta chains listed below, sequenced in a study of cytomegalovirus exposure and HLA in healthy donors. Primers for the PCR totalled 60 Vbeta and 13 Jbeta. Sequenced by immunoSEQ multiplex PCR; TCRdb stores in-frame clones only, minus some. The repertoire holds 150,000 to 200,000 clones, approximately 9.5% seen once, with 1% to 1.5% in the top ten. The specimen sequenced was PBMCs. Receptor source: a woman aged 25 to 39 in good health and CMV-seropositive.

In nucleotides, the CDR3 is TGTGCCAGCTCACTAACAGGGGGCAATCAGCCCCAGCATTTT. Amino acid sequence: CASSLTGGNQPQHF. The chain has TRBV18 and TRBJ1-5, with 7 bases identical to TRBD1. V lost 4 bases, J lost 2 bases, and 2 bases stayed unmatched. The germline gives CDR1 KGHSH, CDR2 LQKENI. The CDR3 consists of 14 residues.

The chain is built from TRBV19 and TRBJ2-7; 7 nucleotides align to TRBD1. This CDR3 comprises 12 residues. In germline, CDR1 is LNHDA, CDR2 SQIVND (reference sequence). Germline trimming cut 3 bases from V and 9 bases from J; bases unmatched to any gene: 5. The CDR3 sequence is CASSITGERQYF. CDR3 DNA: TGTGCCAGTAGTATCACAGGGGAGCGGCAGTACTTC.

This clone was picked up a small number of times. The chain is built from TRBV7-9 and TRBJ1-1, with TRBD1 matching 7 bases. Per the germline V gene, CDR1 is SEHNR and CDR2 is FQNEAQ (reference sequence). V shed 1 base, J shed 5 bases, and the junction held 7 bases outside the gene matches. There are 15 residues in the CDR3. CDR3 loop: CASSLEKGARTEAFF. The CDR3 DNA is TGTGCCAGCAGCTTAGAAAAGGGGGCGAGGACTGAAGCTTTCTTT. The variable domain in full, with the rest retrieved from reference TRBV7-9 and TRBJ1-1, is DTGVSQNPRHKITKRGQNVTFRCDPISEHNRLYWYRQTLGQGPEFLTYFQNEAQLEKSRLLSDRFSAERPKGSFSTLEIQRTEQGDSAMYLCASSLEKGARTEAFFGQGTRLTVV.

V and J are TRBV29-1 and TRBJ2-1; possible D gene TRBD2, 6 bases. The CDR3 spans 13 residues. Per the germline V gene, CDR1 is SQVTM and CDR2 is ANQGSEA. V was clipped by 4 bases and J by 8 bases, with 15 bases between them. CDR3 in amino acids: CSVGGVSGDEQFF. As DNA, the CDR3 is TGCAGCGTTGGGGGGGTAAGTGGCGATGAGCAGTTCTTC.

This clone was seen only a few times. V gene TRBV10-1 combines with J gene TRBJ2-2; a weak D match, TRBD1 (5 bases). V lost 6 bases and J lost 2, with 7 bases in between. From germline, CDR1 is WNHNN and CDR2 SYGVQD (reference sequence). CDR3 length equals 13 residues. CDR3 DNA sequence: TGCGCCAGCAGGGACACAAACACCGGGGAGCTGTTTTTT. It specifies CASRDTNTGELFF.

V is TRBV4-2 and J is TRBJ2-7, with TRBD2 matching 12 bases. J was trimmed by 3 bases and V by 3 bases; bases with no gene match: 6. CDR1 LGHNA and CDR2 YNFKEQ come from the germline V gene. This CDR3 has 16 amino acids. The CDR3: CASSQGLAGLDYEQYF. The CDR3 DNA is TGTGCCAGCAGCCAGGGACTAGCGGGTTTGGACTACGAGCAGTACTTC.

This sequence joins TRBV5-1 and TRBJ2-6; weak D call: TRBD2 (6 bases). The ends were cut back, 3 bases at V and 0 bases at J, with 16 bases in the middle. The CDR3 covers 18 residues. Germline V gives CDR1 SGHRS, CDR2 YFSETQ. As DNA, the CDR3 is TGCGCCAGCAGCTGGACGGGGGATTTCCTCTCTGGGGCCAACGTCCTGACTTTC. Amino acids: CASSWTGDFLSGANVLTF.

The chain links TRBV5-4 to TRBJ2-5; 10 nucleotides agree with TRBD1. The CDR3 consists of 16 residues. Trimming removed 0 bases from V and 6 bases from J; junction bases left unmatched: 8. Looked up from germline, CDR1 is SGHNT and CDR2 is YYREEE (reference sequence). The CDR3 region is CASSLATTGGAKTQYF. In nucleotides, the CDR3 is TGTGCCAGCAGCTTGGCCACGACAGGGGGCGCGAAGACCCAGTACTTC. The variable domain in full, completed from reference TRBV5-4 and TRBJ2-5, reads ETGVTQSPTHLIKTRGQQVTLRCSSQSGHNTVSWYQQALGQGPQFIFQYYREEENGRGNFPPRFSGLQFPNYSSELNVNALELDDSALYLCASSLATTGGAKTQYFGPGTRLLVL.

The chain combines TRBV5-1 with TRBJ1-6, with TRBD1 matching over 9 bases. The ends lost 0 bases at V and 7 bases at J; junction bases unmatched: 11. The CDR3 consists of 18 residues. Germline CDR1 reads SGHRS; CDR2 reads YFSETQ. The chain's CDR3 is CASSLAPPGQGRNSPLHF. The CDR3 region has the DNA TGCGCCAGCAGCTTGGCCCCTCCAGGACAGGGGCGGAATTCACCCCTCCACTTT.

The chain uses TRBV25-1 and TRBJ2-5; 7 bases are shared with TRBD2. Germline V gene sequence: CDR1 MGHDK, CDR2 SYGVNS. V gave up 8 bases and J gave up 5 bases; unmatched junction bases: 2. The CDR3 covers 11 residues. The CDR3 DNA reads as TGTGCCAGCGGGGGGGTTGAGACCCAGTACTTC. It specifies CASGGVETQYF.

The table lists this clone with a few counts. The V and J genes are TRBV6-5 and TRBJ2-1; D remains ambiguous. Germline V gene sequence: CDR1 MNHEY, CDR2 SVGAGI. The ends were cut back, 2 bases at V and 11 bases at J, with 13 bases in the middle. CDR3 length equals 13 residues. The CDR3 DNA follows: TGTGCCAGCAGTTACGGTCGGGTCAAAAAGCAGTTCTTC. It specifies CASSYGRVKKQFF.

This clone was counted only a few times. This chain joins TRBV5-1 and TRBJ2-3; tentatively, D is TRBD1 (6 bases). Germline V lookup: CDR1 SGHRS, CDR2 YFSETQ. V gave up 7 bases and J gave up 2 bases, with 23 bases separating them. The length of the CDR3 is 17 residues. The CDR3: CASWGHGDGQITDTQYF. In DNA form, the CDR3 reads TGCGCCAGCTGGGGCCACGGGGACGGACAGATCACAGATACGCAGTATTTT.

There are a few counts of this clone. CDR3 sequence reads: CATSNRRDRVQPQHF. CDR3 in DNA: TGTGCCACCAGCAACCGCCGGGACAGGGTTCAGCCCCAGCATTTT. V is TRBV15 and J is TRBJ1-5; 9 bases are a match to TRBD1. The CDR3 length is 15 residues. CDR1 is LNHNV, CDR2 YYDKDF, per germline (reference sequence). V lost 4 bases to trimming and J lost 6 bases; unmatched junction nucleotides: 7.

V and J are TRBV5-1 and TRBJ1-3, with D hard to call. In germline, CDR1 is SGHRS, CDR2 YFSETQ. V lost 3 bases to trimming and J lost 6 bases, with 10 bases between them. The CDR3 has 13 amino acids. CDR3 in DNA: TGCGCCAGCAGCTACAGTTTTGAAAACACCATATATTTT. This encodes CASSYSFENTIYF. The full variable domain, completed using reference TRBV5-1 and TRBJ1-3, is KAGVTQTPRYLIKTRGQQVTLSCSPISGHRSVSWYQQTPGQGLQFLFEYFSETQRNKGNFPGRFSGRQFSNSRSEMNVSTLELGDSALYLCASSYSFENTIYFGEGSWLTVV.

The chain recombines TRBV11-3 with TRBJ2-1; 13 bases align to TRBD2. After removal of 0 bases from V and 5 bases from J, the junction contained 4 bases not matched to a gene. The CDR3 totals 17 residues. CDR1 is SGHNT, CDR2 YENEEA, per germline. The CDR3 region is CASSLDHGLAGDNEQFF. CDR3 DNA sequence: TGTGCCAGCAGCTTAGATCACGGACTAGCGGGAGACAATGAGCAGTTCTTC.

This clone was detected a few times. CDR3 sequence reads: CASSASTGGTMSGYTF. The CDR3 region has the DNA TGTGCCAGTAGTGCGTCGACAGGGGGCACTATGAGTGGCTACACCTTC. The rearrangement links TRBV19 to TRBJ1-2; TRBD1 aligns across 10 bases. The CDR3 covers 16 residues. With 5 bases clipped from V and 7 bases from J, the junction kept 13 bases outside the gene matches. Germline V gene sequence: CDR1 LNHDA, CDR2 SQIVND (reference sequence). The full variable domain, in which reference TRBV19 and TRBJ1-2 provide the parts outside the CDR3, is DGGITQSPKYLFRKEGQNVTLSCEQNLNHDAMYWYRQDPGQGLRLIYYSQIVNDFQKGDIAEGYSVSREKKESFPLTVTSAQKNPTAFYLCASSASTGGTMSGYTFGSGTRLTVV.

The rearrangement uses TRBV27 and TRBJ2-7; D ambiguous. This CDR3 has 16 residues. Per the germline V gene, CDR1 is MNHEY and CDR2 is SMNVEV (reference sequence). V was pared by 1 base and J by 0 bases, with 13 bases between. The CDR3 region is CASSLYSPVGSYEQYF. The CDR3 coding sequence is TGTGCCAGCAGTTTATATTCGCCTGTCGGCTCCTACGAGCAGTACTTC.

This clone was counted a few times. The rearrangement uses TRBV9 and TRBJ2-3; 7 positions match TRBD2. V was pared by 8 bases and J by 3 bases, with 12 bases of the junction left unmatched. This CDR3 is built from 15 residues. Germline V gene lookup returns CDR1 SGDLS and CDR2 YYNGEE. CDR3 coding DNA: TGTGCCAGTTCTCGGTCGGGGAGGGGAACAGATACGCAGTATTTT. Translating it yields CASSRSGRGTDTQYF.

This clone was counted between two and nine times. The genes are TRBV27 and TRBJ2-2; tentatively, D is TRBD1 (6 bases). The CDR3 sequence is 16 residues long. Germline V lookup: CDR1 MNHEY, CDR2 SMNVEV (reference sequence). Trimming cost V 2 bases and J 5 bases, with 15 bases left between them. The CDR3 bases are TGTGCCAGCAGTTTAGATAGGGGGAGTCGGACCGGGGAGCTGTTTTTT. Translated: CASSLDRGSRTGELFF.

This clone was picked up a small number of times. The chain is built from TRBV7-9 and TRBJ2-3, with 8 bases aligning to TRBD2. The length of the CDR3 is 16 residues. CDR1 is SEHNR and CDR2 is FQNEAQ in the germline V gene (reference sequence). The V and J ends lost 10 bases and 4 bases, in that order; junction bases with no gene match: 16. The CDR3 region is CATQDRDGRAPDTQYF. CDR3 nucleotide sequence: TGTGCCACCCAGGATCGGGACGGGAGGGCCCCAGATACGCAGTATTTT.

The chain combines TRBV5-1 with TRBJ2-3; possible D gene TRBD1, 6 bases. The V gene lost 4 bases and the J gene lost 0 bases, with 12 bases spanning the gap. Germline assignment: CDR1 SGHRS and CDR2 YFSETQ. CDR3 size: 15 residues. The CDR3 DNA follows: TGCGCCAGCAGCCCGGGGACACCTAGCACAGATACGCAGTATTTT. It yields the protein CASSPGTPSTDTQYF.

This clone was seen more than once but under ten times. V usage is TRBV5-1 and J usage is TRBJ2-5; 13 bases line up with TRBD2. This CDR3 spans 18 amino acids. Germline V lookup: CDR1 SGHRS, CDR2 YFSETQ. V shed 2 bases and J 1 base; nucleotides not matched to a gene: 8. CDR3 residues: CASSFRPGLAGTQETQYF. CDR3 coding DNA: TGCGCCAGCAGCTTCCGACCGGGACTAGCGGGGACCCAAGAGACCCAGTACTTC.

In its sample, this clone was seen a few times. The CDR3 DNA reads TGTGCCAGCTCTACAGGGGGTGGAGATGAAAAACTGTTTTTT. Amino acid sequence: CASSTGGGDEKLFF. The V gene is TRBV15, the J gene TRBJ1-4; 8 bases map to TRBD1. Trimming removed 10 bases from V and 6 bases from J; junction bases left unmatched: 10. From germline, CDR1 is LNHNV and CDR2 YYDKDF (reference sequence). This CDR3 is 14 amino acids long. The variable domain in full, completed from reference TRBV15 and TRBJ1-4, reads DAMVIQNPRYQVTQFGKPVTLSCSQTLNHNVMYWYQQKSSQAPKLLFHYYDKDFNNEADTPDNFQSRRPNTSFCFLDIRSPGLGDTAMYLCASSTGGGDEKLFFGSGTQLSVL.

V usage is TRBV5-4 and J usage is TRBJ2-7; weak D call: TRBD2 (6 bases). CDR1 and CDR2 (germline): SGHNT, YYREEE (reference sequence). Between the trimmed V and J ends, which lost 3 bases and 3 bases, there was a span of 13 bases. The CDR3 is 14 amino acids. The DNA for the CDR3 is TGTGCCAGCAGCTCCCGGGAGTTCTACTACGAGCAGTACTTC. Its protein product is CASSSREFYYEQYF.

The chain is built from TRBV7-2 and TRBJ2-7, with 11 positions matching TRBD2. This CDR3 comprises 15 residues. CDR1 and CDR2 (germline): SGHTA, FQGNSA. V dropped 5 bases and J dropped 2; count of bases not matched to a gene: 5. For the CDR3, the DNA is TGTGCCAGCAGCCCGGGACTAGCGGTGGCCTACGAGCAGTACTTC. It yields the protein CASSPGLAVAYEQYF.

The CDR3 sequence: CASSLWAAQETQYF. Written as DNA, the CDR3 is TGCGCCAGCAGCTTGTGGGCAGCCCAAGAGACCCAGTACTTC. The J gene is TRBJ2-5, the V gene TRBV5-1; D call uncertain. Germline V gives CDR1 SGHRS, CDR2 YFSETQ. The CDR3 is made up of 14 amino acids. V was pared by 1 base and J by 1 base, with 8 bases between.

This clone appeared a few times. The chain links TRBV7-2 to TRBJ1-1; the match to TRBD1 covers 7 bases. This CDR3 spans 14 amino acids. V trimming: 2 bases; J trimming: 5 bases; junction bases outside the gene matches: 5. Looked up from germline, CDR1 is SGHTA and CDR2 is FQGNSA. The CDR3: CASSLQGVRTEAFF. The CDR3 nucleotides are TGTGCCAGCAGCTTACAGGGGGTGAGAACTGAAGCTTTCTTT. The variable domain in full, with the rest retrieved from reference TRBV7-2 and TRBJ1-1, is GAGVSQSPSNKVTEKGKDVELRCDPISGHTALYWYRQSLGQGLEFLIYFQGNSAPDKSGLPSDRFSAERTGGSVSTLTIQRTQQEDSAVYLCASSLQGVRTEAFFGQGTRLTVV.

The rearrangement links TRBV19 to TRBJ2-1; 7 bases align to TRBD1. This CDR3 is built from 14 residues. With V trimmed by 1 base and J by 7 bases, 4 bases remained unmatched. Germline assignment: CDR1 LNHDA and CDR2 SQIVND (reference sequence). The CDR3 reads CASSIGQGWNEQFF. DNA for the CDR3: TGTGCCAGTAGTATAGGACAGGGATGGAATGAGCAGTTCTTC.